The 30 T cell receptor beta chains below all came from one sample that was sequenced in a study of blood T cell repertoires in COVID-19. Assay used: immunoSEQ multiplex PCR; TCRdb lists only in-frame clones, some missing. In the table there are 380,000 or so clones, more than 70% of which are singletons. Input material: PBMCs or T cells enriched from blood (not recorded which). The origin of the receptors is a man under 40 who had recovered from COVID-19.

CDR3 bases: TGCAGCGTCCCCGGGACATGGATTGACTACACCTTC. It specifies CSVPGTWIDYTF. This chain uses TRBV29-1 with TRBJ1-2; D perhaps matches TRBD1 (6 bases). The germline gives CDR1 SQVTM, CDR2 ANQGSEA. V gave up 6 bases and J gave up 10 bases, with 18 bases separating them. The CDR3 totals 12 residues.

The chain uses TRBV19 and TRBJ1-6, with TRBD1 as a possible D gene (5 bases). Trimming removed 7 bases at V and 7 bases at J, with 23 bases between. Germline CDR1 LNHDA, CDR2 SQIVND (reference sequence). The CDR3 covers 17 residues. The CDR3 loop reads CASTGKAGREGNSPLHF. CDR3 nucleotides: TGTGCCAGTACAGGGAAGGCCGGGAGGGAGGGAAATTCACCCCTCCACTTT.

The rearrangement uses TRBV4-1 and TRBJ2-7, with D maybe TRBD2 (6 bases). The CDR3 contains 17 residues. Trimming removed 1 base from V and 4 bases from J, with 20 bases in between. CDR1 and CDR2 from the germline V gene are MGHRA and YSYEKL. The CDR3 reads CASSQGRAGWRSYEQYF. The DNA for the CDR3 is TGCGCCAGCAGCCAAGGGCGTGCGGGGTGGCGGTCGTACGAGCAGTACTTC.

In this sample, this clone turned up once. The chain has TRBV5-1 and TRBJ2-1; TRBD2 is a possible D gene (6 bases). The CDR3 totals 15 residues. V dropped 1 base and J dropped 6 bases, with 14 bases sitting between them. CDR1 and CDR2 from the germline V gene are SGHRS and YFSETQ. The CDR3 spells CASSLSGGVLNEQFF. CDR3 nucleotide sequence: TGCGCCAGCAGCTTGTCTGGCGGGGTACTCAATGAGCAGTTCTTC.

The gene calls are TRBV9 and TRBJ2-3, with 16 bases identical to TRBD2. In germline, CDR1 is SGDLS, CDR2 YYNGEE. The CDR3 has 19 residues. With V trimmed by 4 bases and J by 7 bases, 15 bases remained unmatched. CDR3 in DNA: TGTGCCAGCAGCAATCGTGGGACTAGCGGGGGGGTTATTTCAAATACGCAGTATTTT. Its protein product is CASSNRGTSGGVISNTQYF.

This clone is a singleton in its sample. The rearrangement links TRBV15 to TRBJ2-1; 11 positions match TRBD2. Trimming took 2 bases from V and 8 from J; bases not matched to a gene: 8. This CDR3 region has 16 residues. CDR1 and CDR2 (germline): LNHNV, YYDKDF (reference sequence). This chain's CDR3 is CATSRFTSGGSDEQFF. The CDR3 nucleotides are TGTGCCACCAGCAGATTTACTAGCGGGGGTTCGGATGAGCAGTTCTTC.

The rearrangement uses TRBV5-1 and TRBJ1-1; 7 nucleotides agree with TRBD1. Germline V gene sequence: CDR1 SGHRS, CDR2 YFSETQ. The V segment lost 3 bases and the J segment 4 bases; nucleotides outside the gene matches: 9. The CDR3 is 15 amino acids. The CDR3 DNA reads as TGCGCCAGCAGCTCCTTGACAGGGACAGCCACTGAAGCTTTCTTT. Translation: CASSSLTGTATEAFF.

The V call is TRBV7-8, the J call TRBJ1-2, with 10 bases that match TRBD1. The V gene end was trimmed by 4 bases and the J gene end by 3 bases; junction bases not matched to a gene: 2. CDR1 and CDR2 (germline): SGHVS, FQNEAQ. The CDR3 length is 14 residues. CDR3 in amino acids: CASSWGTGDYGYTF. CDR3 nucleotides: TGTGCCAGCAGCTGGGGGACAGGGGACTATGGCTACACCTTC.

V usage is TRBV10-3 and J usage is TRBJ1-1, with D hard to call. Germline CDR1 and CDR2: ENHRY and SYGVKD. V was trimmed by 10 bases and J by 0 bases, leaving 9 bases between them. This CDR3 has 12 amino acids. The CDR3 sequence: CATAGLNTEAFF. Here the CDR3 DNA reads TGTGCCACGGCGGGTTTGAACACTGAAGCTTTCTTT.

The chain couples TRBV5-1 to TRBJ2-1, with 9 bases lining up with TRBD2. V trimming: 5 bases; J trimming: 5 bases; junction bases outside the gene matches: 8. This CDR3 comprises 15 residues. Germline V CDR1 and CDR2: SGHRS, YFSETQ. In DNA, the CDR3 is TGCGCCAGCAGTCCACTCGCGGGGGGGGACAATGAGCAGTTCTTC. Residues: CASSPLAGGDNEQFF.

The chain couples TRBV5-1 to TRBJ1-2; a possible D gene is TRBD1 (6 bases). Germline values: CDR1 SGHRS, CDR2 YFSETQ. The CDR3 has 16 amino acids. V lost 0 bases to trimming and J lost 0 bases, with 12 bases between them. The CDR3 nucleotides read TGCGCCAGCAGCTTGGATATGGGGGCAGCTAACTATGGCTACACCTTC. This gives the protein CASSLDMGAANYGYTF.

In this sample, this clone turned up a few times. The chain recombines TRBV15 with TRBJ2-5; weak D call: TRBD2 (6 bases). Trimming left V 0 bases short and J 8 bases short, with 25 bases between. The CDR3 is 18 amino acids. From germline, CDR1 is LNHNV and CDR2 YYDKDF (reference sequence). CDR3 sequence: CATSRDRLLTTSEGTQYF. CDR3 DNA: TGTGCCACCAGCAGAGATCGGCTTCTGACAACCTCGGAGGGAACCCAGTACTTC.

The chain carries TRBV9 and TRBJ1-4; TRBD1 aligns across 8 bases. Trimming took 3 bases from V and 5 from J; bases not matched to a gene: 3. This CDR3 spans 14 amino acids. CDR1 is SGDLS, CDR2 YYNGEE, per germline. The CDR3 loop is CASSGTGWNEKLFF. For the CDR3, the DNA is TGTGCCAGCAGCGGGACAGGGTGGAATGAAAAACTGTTTTTT.

This rearrangement joins TRBV7-9 to TRBJ2-1; D may be TRBD1 or TRBD2 (6 bases each). The CDR3 consists of 15 residues. CDR1 and CDR2 from the germline V gene are SEHNR and FQNEAQ (reference sequence). V shed 9 bases and J shed 0 bases, with 15 bases lying between them. The CDR3 DNA sequence: TGTGCCAGTACGGGGGCTTCCATCTCCTACAATGAGCAGTTCTTC. Its protein is CASTGASISYNEQFF.

The rearrangement joins TRBV11-2 to TRBJ2-7; 9 nucleotides agree with TRBD1. The J segment lost 7 bases and the V segment lost 0 bases, leaving 13 bases of the junction unmatched. The CDR3 is 17 amino acids. Looked up from germline, CDR1 is SGHAT and CDR2 is FQNNGV. For the CDR3, the DNA is TGTGCCAGCAGCTTAGATATGTTCGGGACAGGGTCACCAGAGCAGTACTTC. Its protein is CASSLDMFGTGSPEQYF.

The chain combines TRBV11-1 with TRBJ2-2; 10 bases line up with TRBD1. There are 15 residues in the CDR3. J was trimmed by 5 bases and V by 4 bases; bases with no gene match: 4. Per the germline V gene, CDR1 is SGHAT and CDR2 is FQDESV (reference sequence). CDR3 DNA: TGTGCCAGCAGCTCCCGGACAGGGGGGACCGGGGAGCTGTTTTTT. Its translation is CASSSRTGGTGELFF.

The chain uses TRBV5-5 and TRBJ1-2, with 11 bases fitting TRBD1. Per the germline V gene, CDR1 is SGHKS and CDR2 is YYEKEE (reference sequence). This CDR3 region has 14 residues. Trimming at V came to 3 bases and at J to 7 bases, leaving 5 bases not matched to a gene. DNA for the CDR3: TGTGCCAGCAGCTGGGACAGGGGGTCCGGTGGCTACACCTTC. It yields the protein CASSWDRGSGGYTF.

The table lists this clone with a few counts. The chain uses TRBV7-9 and TRBJ1-6; D is unresolved. The CDR3 loop spans 11 amino acids. With 5 bases removed from V and 8 bases from J, the gap between germline ends came to 4 bases. From germline, CDR1 is SEHNR and CDR2 FQNEAQ (reference sequence). The CDR3 sequence: CASSRDSPLHF. The CDR3 nucleotides are TGTGCCAGCAGCCGCGATTCACCCCTCCACTTT. The whole variable domain, filled in from reference TRBV7-9 and TRBJ1-6, reads DTGVSQNPRHKITKRGQNVTFRCDPISEHNRLYWYRQTLGQGPEFLTYFQNEAQLEKSRLLSDRFSAERPKGSFSTLEIQRTEQGDSAMYLCASSRDSPLHFGNGTRLTVT.

The J gene is TRBJ1-1, the V gene TRBV6-2 or TRBV6-3; perhaps TRBD1 as D (5 bases). V was shortened by 5 bases and J by 4 bases, with 17 bases between the two germline ends. Germline V lookup: CDR1 MNHEY, CDR2 SVGEGT. The CDR3 loop spans 15 amino acids. In nucleotides, the CDR3 is TGTGCCAGCAGTCCCGGACCGGCCAGGGCCACTGAAGCTTTCTTT. It is translated as CASSPGPARATEAFF.

This clone occurred a few times. The gene calls are TRBV5-1 and TRBJ1-2; D not certain. The CDR3 contains 16 residues. V dropped 1 base and J dropped 0 bases, with 13 bases sitting between them. The V gene's germline CDR1 is SGHRS and CDR2 YFSETQ. CDR3 in amino acids: CASSLSPSDTNYGYTF. Written as DNA, the CDR3 is TGCGCCAGCAGCTTGTCGCCCAGCGATACTAACTATGGCTACACCTTC.

This clone was detected only once. The chain couples TRBV5-6 to TRBJ1-4; no reliable D call. The germline V and J ends were trimmed by 4 bases and 3 bases, with 13 bases remaining between them. CDR3 length equals 15 residues. The germline V gene encodes CDR1 SGHDT and CDR2 YYEEEE. CDR3 region: CASSRRVGSNEKLFF. The CDR3 region has the DNA TGTGCCAGCAGCCGGAGGGTGGGGTCTAATGAAAAACTGTTTTTT.

This chain joins TRBV7-2 and TRBJ2-2, with 13 nucleotides matching TRBD2. The J segment lost 5 bases and the V segment lost 2 bases, leaving 11 bases of the junction unmatched. Germline lookup yields CDR1 SGHTA and CDR2 FQGNSA. The CDR3 length is 19 residues. The CDR3 DNA reads as TGTGCCAGCAGCTTAAGAGGTTGGGGACTAGCGGGGAAAACCGGGGAGCTGTTTTTT. This gives the protein CASSLRGWGLAGKTGELFF. Combining the CDR3 with reference TRBV7-2 and TRBJ2-2 gives the whole variable domain GAGVSQSPSNKVTEKGKDVELRCDPISGHTALYWYRQSLGQGLEFLIYFQGNSAPDKSGLPSDRFSAERTGGSVSTLTIQRTQQEDSAVYLCASSLRGWGLAGKTGELFFGEGSRLTVL.

The chain uses TRBV5-1 and TRBJ2-1; 7 bases fit TRBD1. Trimming removed 2 bases from V and 5 bases from J; junction bases left unmatched: 4. CDR1 SGHRS and CDR2 YFSETQ come from the germline V gene. This CDR3 comprises 14 residues. The chain's CDR3 is CASSFGQENNEQFF. CDR3 bases: TGCGCCAGCAGCTTTGGACAGGAAAACAATGAGCAGTTCTTC. Variable domain in full (rest from reference TRBV5-1 and TRBJ2-1): KAGVTQTPRYLIKTRGQQVTLSCSPISGHRSVSWYQQTPGQGLQFLFEYFSETQRNKGNFPGRFSGRQFSNSRSEMNVSTLELGDSALYLCASSFGQENNEQFFGPGTRLTVL.

The chain links TRBV27 to TRBJ1-4, with D tentatively TRBD1 (5 bases). V was shortened by 6 bases and J by 4 bases, with 6 bases between the two germline ends. CDR1 and CDR2 (germline): MNHEY, SMNVEV (reference sequence). This CDR3 contains 12 residues. In DNA, the CDR3 is TGTGCCAGCAGAGGGGTTAATGAAAAACTGTTTTTT. Amino acids: CASRGVNEKLFF.

The gene calls are TRBV5-1 and TRBJ1-1; 10 positions agree with TRBD1. V dropped 0 bases and J dropped 6; count of bases not matched to a gene: 8. The CDR3 runs 16 residues. The V gene's germline CDR1 is SGHRS and CDR2 YFSETQ. The CDR3 loop is CASSLVGTGVLAEAFF. The CDR3 DNA reads as TGCGCCAGCAGCTTGGTCGGGACAGGGGTTTTAGCTGAAGCTTTCTTT.

This rearrangement joins TRBV3-1 (or the pseudogene TRBV3-2) to TRBJ1-6; D remains ambiguous. CDR1 LGHDT and CDR2 YNNKEL come from the germline V gene (reference sequence). Trimming took 0 bases from V and 11 from J, leaving 8 bases between them. This CDR3 contains 13 residues. The CDR3 is CASSQDGRAPLHF. CDR3 DNA sequence: TGTGCCAGCAGCCAAGACGGGCGGGCACCCCTCCACTTT.

The CDR3 DNA is TGTGCCAGTAGTATAGGTAGGGGTCCGAACACTGAAGCTTTCTTT. It encodes CASSIGRGPNTEAFF. The chain has TRBV19 and TRBJ1-1, with D maybe TRBD1 (5 bases). V dropped 1 base and J dropped 1 base, with 10 bases sitting between them. CDR1 and CDR2 from the germline V gene are LNHDA and SQIVND (reference sequence). The CDR3 totals 15 residues.

DNA for the CDR3: TGTGCCAGCAGCCCGATACCGACAGGGCCCACTGAAGCTTTCTTT. Its translation is CASSPIPTGPTEAFF. V and J are TRBV11-2 and TRBJ1-1; 7 bases are shared with TRBD1. Germline lookup yields CDR1 SGHAT and CDR2 FQNNGV. This CDR3 is 15 amino acids long. Trimming cost V 5 bases and J 4 bases; bases outside gene matches: 10.

The chain carries TRBV7-9 and TRBJ1-1, with 8 bases aligning to TRBD1. The germline gives CDR1 SEHNR, CDR2 FQNEAQ (reference sequence). This CDR3 has 15 amino acids. Germline trimming cut 6 bases from V and 0 bases from J; bases unmatched to any gene: 6. Here the CDR3 DNA reads TGTGCCAGCAGACACAGGGGGTCTCTGAACACTGAAGCTTTCTTT. Translated: CASRHRGSLNTEAFF.

The chain combines TRBV15 with TRBJ2-3; the match to TRBD2 covers 13 bases. V lost 5 bases, J lost 2 bases, and 4 bases stayed unmatched. Germline CDR1 is LNHNV and CDR2 is YYDKDF (reference sequence). The CDR3 covers 16 residues. DNA of the CDR3: TGTGCCACCAGCGAAGGACTAGCGGGGGACACAGATACGCAGTATTTT. Translation: CATSEGLAGDTDTQYF. Drawing the rest from reference TRBV15 and TRBJ2-3, the complete variable domain is DAMVIQNPRYQVTQFGKPVTLSCSQTLNHNVMYWYQQKSSQAPKLLFHYYDKDFNNEADTPDNFQSRRPNTSFCFLDIRSPGLGDTAMYLCATSEGLAGDTDTQYFGPGTRLTVL.